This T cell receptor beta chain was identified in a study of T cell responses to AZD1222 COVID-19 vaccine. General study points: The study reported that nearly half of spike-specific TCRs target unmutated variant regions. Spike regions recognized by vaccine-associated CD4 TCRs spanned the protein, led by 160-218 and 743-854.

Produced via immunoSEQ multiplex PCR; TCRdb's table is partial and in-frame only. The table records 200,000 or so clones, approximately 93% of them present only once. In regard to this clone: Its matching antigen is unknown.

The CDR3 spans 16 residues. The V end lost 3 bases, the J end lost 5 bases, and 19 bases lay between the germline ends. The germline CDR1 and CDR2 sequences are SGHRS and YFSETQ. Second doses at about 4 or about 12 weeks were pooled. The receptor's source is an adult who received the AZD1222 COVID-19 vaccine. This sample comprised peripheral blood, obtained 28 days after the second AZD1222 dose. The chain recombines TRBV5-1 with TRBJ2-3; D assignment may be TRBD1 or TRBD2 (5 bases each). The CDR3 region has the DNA TGCGCCAGCAGCTGGGCCGGGACCCCCGGACAAGATACGCAGTATTTT. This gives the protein CASSWAGTPGQDTQYF.